This T cell receptor (beta chain) was found in a study of shared clonotypes between healthy human individuals. Turning to the study itself: Per-donor plates numbered three CD4 naive, three CD4 memory, two CD8 naive and one CD8 memory.

This CDR3 region has 17 residues. V lost 5 bases and J lost 5, with 25 bases in between. Germline V CDR1 and CDR2: SGHTA, FQGNSA. General study results and limits: Shared clonotypes across all four donors exceeded non-shared ones in generation probability. The naive CD4 repertoires of several donors were compared, and around 5% of clonotypes were shared.

Using immunoSEQ multiplex PCR, the repertoire was profiled, and TCRdb retains in-frame clones only, with some absent. The data contain millions of clones, roughly 96% of them seen just once; the ten biggest clones take up 0.13%. Of note for this clone: The antigen remains unidentified.

Sequencing was done on a sample of naive CD4+ T cells sorted from blood. Subset meaning: CD45RA+ positively selected. V is TRBV7-2 and J is TRBJ2-7; tentative D call: TRBD2 (6 bases). The TCR was taken from a man younger than 35 in good health. CDR3 sequence (DNA): TGTGCCAGCAGCCCCGGATTCTACGGGAGTCGTTTCCACGAGCAGTACTTC. Translation: CASSPGFYGSRFHEQYF.